These T cell receptor beta chains were read from a single sample in a study of blood T cell repertoires in COVID-19. This table comes from immunoSEQ multiplex PCR, and its TCRdb copy is limited to in-frame clones, with some not included. Of 250,000 to 300,000 clones detected, about 88% appear once; the ten largest clones hold about 4%. The sequenced material came from peripheral blood. The origin of the receptors is a young man with active or convalescent COVID-19. CDR3s include the opening cysteine and the closing phenylalanine or tryptophan. Each record gives: clone size, J gene, V gene, CDR3 length, D gene, CDR3 protein, CDR3 DNA. The D gene is left open where the match is weak. Only some rows state a clone size, as once, few, many or a class for expanded clones.

abundance: -
j_gene: TRBJ2-1
v_gene: TRBV7-9
len: 14
d_gene: TRBD1
CDR3aa: CASRNRGSYNEQFF
CDR3nt: TGTGCCAGCAGGAACAGGGGCTCCTACAATGAGCAGTTCTTC

abundance: once
j_gene: TRBJ2-3
v_gene: TRBV3-1/TRBV3-2
len: 14
d_gene: TRBD1
CDR3aa: CASSPGQGTDTQYF
CDR3nt: TGTGCCAGCAGCCCGGGACAGGGCACAGATACGCAGTATTTT

abundance: -
j_gene: TRBJ2-2
v_gene: TRBV11-3
len: 15
d_gene: TRBD1
CDR3aa: CASSPLDREAGELFF
CDR3nt: TGTGCCAGCAGCCCGCTGGACAGGGAAGCCGGGGAGCTGTTTTTT

abundance: -
j_gene: TRBJ1-2
v_gene: TRBV28
len: 15
d_gene: -
CDR3aa: CASSFRAGQIFGYTF
CDR3nt: TGTGCCAGCAGTTTCAGGGCAGGTCAGATTTTTGGCTACACCTTC

abundance: -
j_gene: TRBJ2-5
v_gene: TRBV7-8
len: 16
d_gene: TRBD2
CDR3aa: CASSLVSLAGGETQYF
CDR3nt: TGTGCCAGCAGCTTAGTGAGCTTAGCGGGAGGGGAGACCCAGTACTTC

abundance: once
j_gene: TRBJ2-7
v_gene: TRBV11-2
len: 12
d_gene: -
CDR3aa: CASSFNRAEQYF
CDR3nt: TGTGCCAGCAGCTTTAACAGGGCCGAGCAGTACTTC

abundance: -
j_gene: TRBJ1-4
v_gene: TRBV4-1
len: 15
d_gene: -
CDR3aa: CASSRSGTVNEKLFF
CDR3nt: TGCGCCAGCAGCCGCTCCGGGACTGTTAATGAAAAACTGTTTTTT

abundance: -
j_gene: TRBJ1-3
v_gene: TRBV27
len: 14
d_gene: -
CDR3aa: CASSLGGTGNTIYF
CDR3nt: TGTGCCAGCAGTTTAGGCGGAACTGGAAACACCATATATTTT

abundance: -
j_gene: TRBJ1-4
v_gene: TRBV18
len: 18
d_gene: -
CDR3aa: CASSRNGGPLATNEKLFF
CDR3nt: TGTGCCAGCTCACGAAACGGGGGGCCCCTTGCAACTAATGAAAAACTGTTTTTT

abundance: -
j_gene: TRBJ2-1
v_gene: TRBV3-1/TRBV3-2
len: 15
d_gene: TRBD2
CDR3aa: CASSLTSGGYNEQFF
CDR3nt: TGTGCCAGCAGCCTGACTAGCGGGGGGTACAATGAGCAGTTCTTC

abundance: once
j_gene: TRBJ2-7
v_gene: TRBV4-1
len: 14
d_gene: -
CDR3aa: CASSQPGMTYEQYF
CDR3nt: TGCGCCAGCAGCCAACCAGGCATGACCTACGAGCAGTACTTC

abundance: -
j_gene: TRBJ2-5
v_gene: TRBV5-1
len: 15
d_gene: TRBD2
CDR3aa: CASSLRLAGGETQYF
CDR3nt: TGCGCCAGCAGCCTCAGACTAGCGGGGGGAGAGACCCAGTACTTC

abundance: -
j_gene: TRBJ2-7
v_gene: TRBV5-1
len: 15
d_gene: TRBD1
CDR3aa: CASTVWTGSSYEQYF
CDR3nt: TGCGCCAGCACCGTATGGACAGGGAGCTCCTACGAGCAGTACTTC

abundance: -
j_gene: TRBJ1-3
v_gene: TRBV5-1
len: 15
d_gene: -
CDR3aa: CASSPVTGSGHTIYF
CDR3nt: TGCGCCAGCAGCCCAGTCACAGGATCTGGTCACACCATATATTTT

abundance: -
j_gene: TRBJ2-3
v_gene: TRBV18
len: 13
d_gene: -
CDR3aa: CASSPPDIDTQYF
CDR3nt: TGTGCCAGCTCACCACCGGACATAGATACGCAGTATTTT

abundance: -
j_gene: TRBJ2-7
v_gene: TRBV10-3
len: 14
d_gene: TRBD1
CDR3aa: CAIRPGQGSSEQYF
CDR3nt: TGTGCCATCAGACCGGGACAGGGTAGCAGCGAGCAGTACTTC

abundance: once
j_gene: TRBJ1-6
v_gene: TRBV28
len: 16
d_gene: TRBD1
CDR3aa: CASRVPGQGRNSPLHF
CDR3nt: TGTGCCAGCAGGGTGCCGGGACAGGGGCGAAATTCACCCCTCCACTTT

abundance: -
j_gene: TRBJ1-2
v_gene: TRBV5-1
len: 14
d_gene: -
CDR3aa: CASSLVGAENGYTF
CDR3nt: TGCGCCAGCAGCTTGGTGGGGGCGGAGAATGGCTACACCTTC

abundance: -
j_gene: TRBJ2-2
v_gene: TRBV28
len: 17
d_gene: -
CDR3aa: CASSLISSWGYTGELFF
CDR3nt: TGTGCCAGCAGTTTAATCAGTAGTTGGGGCTACACCGGGGAGCTGTTTTTT

abundance: -
j_gene: TRBJ1-4
v_gene: TRBV2
len: 15
d_gene: -
CDR3aa: CASRSQGSRNEKLFF
CDR3nt: TGTGCCAGCAGGTCTCAGGGGAGCCGGAATGAAAAACTGTTTTTT

abundance: -
j_gene: TRBJ1-2
v_gene: TRBV19
len: 14
d_gene: TRBD1
CDR3aa: CASSIEGGRYGYTF
CDR3nt: TGTGCCAGTAGTATAGAAGGGGGCCGCTATGGCTACACCTTC

abundance: few
j_gene: TRBJ2-7
v_gene: TRBV5-4
len: 15
d_gene: TRBD2
CDR3aa: CASSSTAGGHHEQYF
CDR3nt: TGTGCCAGCAGCTCCACAGCGGGGGGGCACCACGAGCAGTACTTC

abundance: few
j_gene: TRBJ2-2
v_gene: TRBV4-3
len: 17
d_gene: TRBD2
CDR3aa: CASSQSGLALNTGELFF
CDR3nt: TGCGCCAGCAGCCAATCGGGACTAGCACTCAACACCGGGGAGCTGTTTTTT

abundance: once
j_gene: TRBJ2-3
v_gene: TRBV27
len: 15
d_gene: TRBD2
CDR3aa: CASSLLSGTPDTQYF
CDR3nt: TGTGCCAGCAGCCTGCTTAGCGGGACCCCAGATACGCAGTATTTT

abundance: -
j_gene: TRBJ2-7
v_gene: TRBV6-2/TRBV6-3
len: 16
d_gene: -
CDR3aa: CASSYSRIEGSYEQYF
CDR3nt: TGTGCCAGCAGTTACTCGAGGATAGAGGGCTCCTACGAGCAGTACTTC

abundance: -
j_gene: TRBJ2-1
v_gene: TRBV7-6
len: 15
d_gene: TRBD2
CDR3aa: CASSQKQSGRYGQFF
CDR3nt: TGTGCCAGCAGTCAAAAGCAGAGCGGGAGATATGGCCAGTTCTTC

abundance: -
j_gene: TRBJ2-2
v_gene: TRBV29-1
len: 12
d_gene: -
CDR3aa: CSARLETGELFF
CDR3nt: TGCAGCGCCCGACTAGAAACCGGGGAGCTGTTTTTT

abundance: -
j_gene: TRBJ2-7
v_gene: TRBV7-2
len: 16
d_gene: TRBD2
CDR3aa: CASTLASGRASSEQYF
CDR3nt: TGTGCCAGCACCCTCGCTAGCGGGAGGGCATCTTCCGAGCAGTACTTC

abundance: -
j_gene: TRBJ2-5
v_gene: TRBV7-3
len: 13
d_gene: -
CDR3aa: CASSLGFQETQYF
CDR3nt: TGTGCCAGCAGCTTGGGCTTCCAAGAGACCCAGTACTTC

abundance: -
j_gene: TRBJ1-2
v_gene: TRBV5-6
len: 12
d_gene: -
CDR3aa: CASFYWRGGYTF
CDR3nt: TGTGCCAGCTTCTATTGGAGGGGCGGCTACACCTTC

abundance: -
j_gene: TRBJ2-5
v_gene: TRBV5-1
len: 13
d_gene: -
CDR3aa: CASKLALQETQYF
CDR3nt: TGCGCCAGCAAACTAGCTCTCCAAGAGACCCAGTACTTC

abundance: -
j_gene: TRBJ1-3
v_gene: TRBV28
len: 13
d_gene: -
CDR3aa: CASSSSSLNTIYF
CDR3nt: TGTGCCAGCAGTTCGTCCTCCTTGAACACCATATATTTT

abundance: -
j_gene: TRBJ2-7
v_gene: TRBV28
len: 16
d_gene: TRBD1
CDR3aa: CASSILTPGTAYEQYF
CDR3nt: TGTGCCAGCAGTATACTGACCCCGGGGACAGCCTACGAGCAGTACTTC

abundance: -
j_gene: TRBJ2-3
v_gene: TRBV6-6
len: 15
d_gene: TRBD1
CDR3aa: CASSYSFDRADTQYF
CDR3nt: TGTGCCAGCAGTTACTCCTTCGACAGGGCAGATACGCAGTATTTT

abundance: -
j_gene: TRBJ1-2
v_gene: TRBV30
len: 13
d_gene: -
CDR3aa: CACNDQGGQQLTF
CDR3nt: TGTGCCTGCAACGACCAGGGAGGACAACAACTCACCTTC

abundance: -
j_gene: TRBJ2-3
v_gene: TRBV27
len: 15
d_gene: -
CDR3aa: CASSSGTTNTDTQYF
CDR3nt: TGTGCCAGCAGCTCCGGGACAACTAACACAGATACGCAGTATTTT

abundance: few
j_gene: TRBJ2-3
v_gene: TRBV4-2
len: 18
d_gene: -
CDR3aa: CASSQAISFQRVVDTQYF
CDR3nt: TGTGCCAGCAGCCAAGCAATCTCGTTTCAGCGGGTGGTGGATACGCAGTATTTT

abundance: -
j_gene: TRBJ2-6
v_gene: TRBV4-2
len: 18
d_gene: -
CDR3aa: CASSQDGAGDGGANVLTF
CDR3nt: TGTGCCAGCAGCCAAGACGGGGCAGGGGATGGCGGGGCCAACGTCCTGACTTTC

abundance: -
j_gene: TRBJ2-3
v_gene: TRBV28
len: 15
d_gene: -
CDR3aa: CASSSGRFEADTQYF
CDR3nt: TGTGCCAGCAGTTCCGGTCGATTCGAGGCAGATACGCAGTATTTT

abundance: few
j_gene: TRBJ1-2
v_gene: TRBV6-5
len: 16
d_gene: TRBD1
CDR3aa: CASSYSMSGGYYGYTF
CDR3nt: TGTGCCAGCAGTTACTCGATGTCAGGGGGCTACTATGGCTACACCTTC

abundance: -
j_gene: TRBJ2-7
v_gene: TRBV7-2
len: 15
d_gene: TRBD2
CDR3aa: CASSDGGRPPYEQYF
CDR3nt: TGTGCCAGCAGCGACGGCGGGAGACCTCCCTACGAGCAGTACTTC

abundance: -
j_gene: TRBJ1-1
v_gene: TRBV10-3
len: 15
d_gene: -
CDR3aa: CAISPGEGLNTEAFF
CDR3nt: TGTGCCATCAGTCCTGGGGAGGGCCTGAACACTGAAGCTTTCTTT

abundance: few
j_gene: TRBJ1-6
v_gene: TRBV4-3
len: 14
d_gene: -
CDR3aa: CASSQEIRESPLHF
CDR3nt: TGCGCCAGCAGCCAAGAGATCCGGGAGTCACCCCTCCACTTT

abundance: -
j_gene: TRBJ2-7
v_gene: TRBV5-1
len: 13
d_gene: -
CDR3aa: CASSTLTDYEQYF
CDR3nt: TGCGCCAGCAGTACACTAACCGACTACGAGCAGTACTTC

abundance: once
j_gene: TRBJ2-3
v_gene: TRBV5-1
len: 16
d_gene: TRBD2
CDR3aa: CASSSGLAFSTDTQYF
CDR3nt: TGCGCCAGCAGCTCGGGACTAGCGTTTAGCACAGATACGCAGTATTTT

abundance: -
j_gene: TRBJ2-7
v_gene: TRBV19
len: 14
d_gene: TRBD2
CDR3aa: CASSIQRGGYEQYF
CDR3nt: TGTGCCAGTAGTATCCAGCGGGGGGGCTACGAGCAGTACTTC

abundance: -
j_gene: TRBJ2-2
v_gene: TRBV10-3
len: 14
d_gene: TRBD2
CDR3aa: CATNAGLELGELFF
CDR3nt: TGTGCCACCAATGCGGGACTAGAGTTGGGGGAGCTGTTTTTT

abundance: -
j_gene: TRBJ1-3
v_gene: TRBV12-3/TRBV12-4
len: 11
d_gene: -
CDR3aa: CASSLSNTIYF
CDR3nt: TGTGCCAGCAGTTTAAGCAACACCATATATTTT